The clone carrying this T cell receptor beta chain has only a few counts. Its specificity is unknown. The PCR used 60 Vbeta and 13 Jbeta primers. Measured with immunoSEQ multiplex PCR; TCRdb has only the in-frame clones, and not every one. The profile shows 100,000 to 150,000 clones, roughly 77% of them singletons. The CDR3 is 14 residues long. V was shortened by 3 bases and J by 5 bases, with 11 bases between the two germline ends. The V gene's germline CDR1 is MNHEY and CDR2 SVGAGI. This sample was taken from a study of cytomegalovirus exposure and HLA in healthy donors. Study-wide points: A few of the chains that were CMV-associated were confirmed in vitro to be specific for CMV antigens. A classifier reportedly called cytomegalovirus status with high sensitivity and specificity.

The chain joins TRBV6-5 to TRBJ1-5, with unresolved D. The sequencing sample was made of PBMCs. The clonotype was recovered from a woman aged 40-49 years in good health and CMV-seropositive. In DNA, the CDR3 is TGTGCCAGCAGTTATAACGCAAACTATCAGCCCCAGCATTTT. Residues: CASSYNANYQPQHF.